This T cell receptor (beta chain) is drawn from a study of CD8+ T cells in alopecia areata. After isolation, RNA underwent reverse transcription to generate cDNA as the sequencing template. Clones were read by immunoSEQ multiplex PCR, and TCRdb kept only the in-frame ones, dropping some. Of about 250,000 clones in the sample, approximately 60% are singletons; the top ten hold about 0.9%. Notes on this clone: Its specificity is not known.

Indicated treatment: oral pan-JAK inhibitor, 5-10 mg twice daily. Peripheral blood and lesional scalp punch biopsies were taken from alopecia areata patients. Study-wide results and limits: In scalp samples, resident alphabeta T cells of normal skin are also sequenced.

Germline V gene sequence: CDR1 SQVTM, CDR2 ANQGSEA. This CDR3 has 11 amino acids. With 5 bases removed from V and 4 bases from J, the gap between germline ends came to 9 bases. The receptor comes from a human donor with alopecia areata. The sequenced sample was CD4+ T cells sorted from blood, obtained at roughly week 53, from a patient treated with tofacitinib. V usage is TRBV29-1 and J usage is TRBJ2-7; maybe TRBD1 (6 bases). The CDR3 nucleotides read TGCAGCGTTCAACAGGGTTACGAGCAGTACTTC. Its protein product is CSVQQGYEQYF.